The present T cell receptor beta chain was sequenced within a study of T cell responses to AZD1222 COVID-19 vaccine. Study-wide points: Clonal diversity was possibly underestimated, and white British individuals and females predominated among donors. Repertoires were obtained solely post-peak T cell response.

This clone was observed once. Its antigen is unidentified. Germline V gene data show CDR1 as LGHDT and CDR2 as YNNKEL (reference sequence). Germline trimming cut 7 bases from V and 5 bases from J; bases unmatched to any gene: 9. CDR3 length: 15 amino acids. Profiling relied on immunoSEQ multiplex PCR, and the TCRdb table lists in-frame clones only, not all of them. In the table there are over 90,000 clones, roughly 89% of which are singletons. The chain has TRBV3-1 (or the pseudogene TRBV3-2) and TRBJ2-4; 9 bases fit TRBD2. The receptor comes from an adult in good health. The specimen was peripheral blood, collected on day 0 of AZD1222 vaccination. CDR3 coding DNA: TGTGCCAGCAAATTAGGCGGGAGGGCAGAAAACATTCAGTACTTC. This encodes CASKLGGRAENIQYF.